This TCR beta chain was recovered during a study of blood T cell repertoires in COVID-19. Study as a whole: PBMCs, B-cell-depleted T cells, or T cells were the source of the cDNA or gDNA that made up the material.

The CDR3 is 17 amino acids. Per the germline V gene, CDR1 is SEHNR and CDR2 is FQNEAQ (reference sequence). V was pared by 1 base and J by 4 bases, with 18 bases between. Assay used: immunoSEQ multiplex PCR; TCRdb lists only in-frame clones, some missing. The profile shows under 250,000 clones, over 65% of them singletons. The TCR was taken from a woman in her 70s with active or convalescent COVID-19. The sample consisted of peripheral blood. The chain employs TRBV7-9 and TRBJ2-3; tentatively, D is TRBD2 (6 bases). The CDR3 nucleotides read TGTGCCAGCAGCTTAGGCTCGGTAGCGGCTTTCGCAGATACGCAGTATTTT. It translates to CASSLGSVAAFADTQYF.